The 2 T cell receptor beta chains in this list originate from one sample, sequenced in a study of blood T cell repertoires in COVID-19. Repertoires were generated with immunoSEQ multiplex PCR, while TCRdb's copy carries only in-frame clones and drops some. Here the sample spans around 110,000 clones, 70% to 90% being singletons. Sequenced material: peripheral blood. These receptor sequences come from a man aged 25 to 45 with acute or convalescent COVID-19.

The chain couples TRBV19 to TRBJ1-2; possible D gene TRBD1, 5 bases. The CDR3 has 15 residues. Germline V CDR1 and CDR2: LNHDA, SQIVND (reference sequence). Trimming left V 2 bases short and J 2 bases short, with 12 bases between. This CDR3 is CASSITGPMNYGYTF. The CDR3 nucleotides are TGTGCCAGTAGTATAACAGGCCCTATGAACTATGGCTACACCTTC.

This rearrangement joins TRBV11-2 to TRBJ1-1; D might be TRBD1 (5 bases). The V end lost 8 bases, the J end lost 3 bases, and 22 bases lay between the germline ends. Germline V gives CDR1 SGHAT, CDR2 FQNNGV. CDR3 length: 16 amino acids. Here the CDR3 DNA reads TGTGCCAGCCGTAAAAGACAGCAACCTAGGGACACTGAAGCTTTCTTT. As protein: CASRKRQQPRDTEAFF. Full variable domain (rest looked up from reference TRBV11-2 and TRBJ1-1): EAGVAQSPRYKIIEKRQSVAFWCNPISGHATLYWYQQILGQGPKLLIQFQNNGVVDDSQLPKDRFSAERLKGVDSTLKIQPAKLEDSAVYLCASRKRQQPRDTEAFFGQGTRLTVV.